This record looks at one T cell receptor (beta chain) sequence and its context. The CDR3 length is 15 residues. Germline V lookup: CDR1 LGHNA, CDR2 YSLEER. The V gene lost 4 bases and the J gene lost 0 bases, with 12 bases spanning the gap. The data originate from a study of blood T cell repertoires in COVID-19. Study-level information: Acute and convalescent COVID-19 samples came from the United States, Italy and Spain. The cDNA or gDNA used as material had been derived from T cells, B-cell-depleted T cells, or PBMCs.

Per the original data handling: Reference gene primer amplification gave estimated nucleated cell counts. Sequencing used immunoSEQ multiplex PCR; TCRdb keeps in-frame clones, though not all of them. V and J calls and clone size come straight from that table; D and trimming were deduced from the DNA. The repertoire holds approximately 94,000 clones, with more than 75% as singletons. The sample comprised peripheral blood. The origin of this receptor is a human donor in a cohort sampled during active COVID-19. V gene TRBV4-3 combines with J gene TRBJ1-2; TRBD1 might be the D (5 bases). CDR3 residues: CASSPEPGSNYGYTF. In DNA, the CDR3 is TGCGCCAGCAGCCCAGAGCCAGGGTCTAACTATGGCTACACCTTC.